These 32 T cell receptor beta chains were all obtained from the same sample, sequenced in a study of T cell repertoires in cytomegalovirus infection. A single record per CDR3 protein comes from TCRdb applying MiXCR to the reads. The profile shows about 770,000 distinct CDR3 sequences, almost 30% of them singletons. What these receptors recognize is not known. Sequencing was performed on cultured CD8+ T cells from PBMCs, taken from culture after CMV antigen stimulation. All receptors come from a human donor in good health (CMV status not recorded). Some clones in this sample may be carry-over from other donors' samples.

A few counts support this clonotype. The chain employs TRBV27 and TRBJ2-2; TRBD2 aligns across 8 bases. With V trimmed by 1 base and J by 4 bases, 5 bases remained unmatched. The germline CDR1 and CDR2 sequences are MNHEY and SMNVEV (reference sequence). The CDR3 spans 16 residues. CDR3 sequence: CASSLYRLAGTGELFF. DNA of the CDR3: TGTGCCAGCAGTTTATATCGTCTAGCGGGCACCGGGGAGCTGTTTTTT.

This chain connects TRBV14 to TRBJ2-7; TRBD2 might be the D (6 bases). In germline, CDR1 is SGHDN, CDR2 FVKESK. Trimming took off 1 base at V and 7 bases at J, with 14 bases between the two ends. The CDR3 contains 14 residues. The CDR3 nucleotides read TGTGCCAGCAGCCAAGTGGTTAGCGGTAGGGAGCAGTACTTC. The encoded protein is CASSQVVSGREQYF.

In this sample, this clonotype turned up a few times. CDR3 in DNA: TGCAGCGTTGAAGCCCTCCGACGGGGGAAGGGGGTACACGAGCAGTACTTC. Translation gives CSVEALRRGKGVHEQYF. The genes are TRBV29-1 and TRBJ2-7, with D tentatively TRBD1 or TRBD2 (6 bases each). Between the trimmed V and J ends, which lost 1 base and 5 bases, there was a span of 24 bases. The length of the CDR3 is 17 residues. The germline CDR1 and CDR2 sequences are SQVTM and ANQGSEA.

The chain links TRBV5-1 to TRBJ2-7, with D maybe TRBD2 (6 bases). Germline V lookup: CDR1 SGHRS, CDR2 YFSETQ. The CDR3 sequence is 15 residues long. Trimming took off 0 bases at V and 4 bases at J, with 14 bases between the two ends. The CDR3 DNA reads TGCGCCAGCAGCTTGGCTCCCGGGGGACGATACGAGCAGTACTTC. Its protein product is CASSLAPGGRYEQYF.

This clonotype was found many times. The V gene is TRBV7-6, the J gene TRBJ1-1; maybe TRBD1 (6 bases). V was trimmed by 5 bases and J by 4 bases, leaving 17 bases between them. There are 15 residues in the CDR3. Germline CDR1 is SGHVS and CDR2 is FNYEAQ. CDR3 region: CASSPRGPSATEAFF. CDR3 sequence (DNA): TGTGCCAGCAGCCCACGGGGGCCCTCAGCCACTGAAGCTTTCTTT.

With respect to this clonotype: One end of the junction fails to match germline, which may point to a read error. This rearrangement joins TRBV7-6 to TRBJ2-1; D is perhaps TRBD2 (5 bases). Germline V CDR1 and CDR2: SGHVS, FNYEAQ. The CDR3 has 14 amino acids. DNA of the CDR3: TGTACCAGCAGCTTAAGTCTCGGGGAGAATGAGCAGTTCTTC. As protein: CTSSLSLGENEQFF.

This clonotype has just a few counts. The chain couples TRBV6-1 to TRBJ2-1, with D possibly matching TRBD2 (7 bases). Germline-derived CDR1 and CDR2 are MNHNS and SASEGT. The CDR3 is 15 residues long. Deletions cut 7 bases from V and 5 bases from J, with 18 bases between. The CDR3 loop reads CASNSLRGPNNEQFF. CDR3 in DNA: TGTGCCAGCAATTCCCTGCGGGGGCCTAACAATGAGCAGTTCTTC.

The V gene is TRBV13, the J gene TRBJ2-3; no reliable D call. The germline CDR1 and CDR2 sequences are PRHDT and FYEKMQ (reference sequence). The CDR3 is made up of 12 amino acids. The V gene lost 2 bases and the J gene lost 12 bases, with 12 bases spanning the gap. CDR3 nucleotide sequence: TGTGCCAGCAGCTTACAGAACTCGGCACAGTATTTT. Protein sequence: CASSLQNSAQYF.

Worth noting for this clonotype: A much bigger clone sits one base away, suggesting this may be a read error. The V call is TRBV13, the J call TRBJ2-1; 8 nucleotides agree with TRBD2. The CDR3 is 13 amino acids. V gave up 3 bases and J gave up 6 bases; unmatched junction bases: 1. Germline V gene lookup returns CDR1 PRHDT and CDR2 FYEKMQ (reference sequence). The CDR3 DNA follows: TGTGCCAGCAGCTTTACTAGCGGCAATGAGCAGTTCTTC. This gives the protein CASSFTSGNEQFF.

The sample holds a few counts of this clonotype. This CDR3 is CASTGTYSNQPQHF. CDR3 DNA sequence: TGTGCCAGCACTGGGACGTATAGCAATCAGCCCCAGCATTTT. This chain connects TRBV6-2 or TRBV6-3 to TRBJ1-5; D is perhaps TRBD1 (5 bases). Germline CDR1 reads MNHEY; CDR2 reads SVGEGT. The V end lost 7 bases, the J end lost 0 bases, and 10 bases lay between the germline ends. The CDR3 is 14 residues long.

This sequence joins TRBV24-1 and TRBJ2-2, with D possibly being TRBD1 (5 bases). The CDR3 has 15 amino acids. Deletions cut 7 bases from V and 1 base from J, with 12 bases between. Germline loops: CDR1 KGHDR, CDR2 SFDVKD. The DNA for the CDR3 is TGTGCCACCAGCCGGAGACAGAGGAACACCGGGGAGCTGTTTTTT. Its translation: CATSRRQRNTGELFF.

Many counts were recorded for this clonotype. The chain recombines TRBV7-2 with TRBJ2-3; 7 bases line up with TRBD2. Trimming cost V 2 bases and J 2 bases; bases outside gene matches: 7. The CDR3 is 16 amino acids. The germline CDR1 and CDR2 sequences are SGHTA and FQGNSA. This CDR3 reads CASSLMGGGNTDTQYF. The CDR3 DNA reads TGTGCCAGCAGCTTAATGGGGGGGGGTAACACAGATACGCAGTATTTT.

V is TRBV9 and J is TRBJ1-2; D possibly corresponds to TRBD1 (6 bases). V lost 0 bases and J 6 bases, leaving 18 bases between the germline ends. Germline V gene lookup returns CDR1 SGDLS and CDR2 YYNGEE. The CDR3 covers 16 residues. The CDR3 protein is CASSVVLGGRGNGYTF. The CDR3 coding sequence is TGTGCCAGCAGCGTAGTTTTGGGGGGGCGCGGGAATGGCTACACCTTC.

This sequence joins TRBV5-1 and TRBJ1-1, with 8 bases lining up with TRBD1. The germline gives CDR1 SGHRS, CDR2 YFSETQ. With V trimmed by 3 bases and J by 4 bases, 5 bases remained unmatched. The CDR3 runs to 14 residues. The chain's CDR3 is CASSSDRAATEAFF. DNA for the CDR3: TGCGCCAGCAGCTCGGACAGGGCGGCCACTGAAGCTTTCTTT.

The CDR3 sequence is CATSRESIYEQYF. CDR3 in DNA: TGTGCCACCAGCAGAGAAAGTATCTACGAGCAGTACTTC. The genes are TRBV15 and TRBJ2-7; no definite D call. Germline CDR1 is LNHNV and CDR2 is YYDKDF (reference sequence). Trimming pared 0 bases from V and 3 bases from J, leaving 6 bases between. This CDR3 spans 13 amino acids. Filled out from reference TRBV15 and TRBJ2-7, the complete variable domain reads DAMVIQNPRYQVTQFGKPVTLSCSQTLNHNVMYWYQQKSSQAPKLLFHYYDKDFNNEADTPDNFQSRRPNTSFCFLDIRSPGLGDTAMYLCATSRESIYEQYFGPGTRLTVT.

This clonotype occurred a few times. The genes are TRBV7-8 and TRBJ1-2; D possibly corresponds to TRBD1 (6 bases). The CDR3 sequence is 15 residues long. The germline V gene has CDR1 SGHVS and CDR2 FQNEAQ. Trimming left V 4 bases short and J 11 bases short, with 23 bases between. The chain's CDR3 is CASSSPGQAFSRYTF. CDR3 DNA: TGTGCCAGCAGCTCGCCGGGACAAGCCTTTTCGCGGTACACCTTC.

A few counts support this clonotype. CDR3 DNA sequence: TGCGCCAGCAGCTTTCGTATCGGGGGCACAGATACGCAGTATTTT. Its translation is CASSFRIGGTDTQYF. The rearrangement uses TRBV5-1 and TRBJ2-3; D perhaps matches TRBD2 (5 bases). V lost 2 bases to trimming and J lost 1 base, with 11 bases between them. Per germline, CDR1 SGHRS and CDR2 YFSETQ. This CDR3 contains 15 residues.

This clonotype was counted many times. The chain combines TRBV12-3 or TRBV12-4 with TRBJ2-2; D may be TRBD1 (5 bases). V was pared by 2 bases and J by 7 bases, with 17 bases between. The CDR3 sequence is 16 residues long. The CDR3 loop reads CASSLTVRGAGGELFF. The CDR3 DNA is TGTGCCAGCAGTTTAACAGTAAGGGGCGCAGGCGGGGAGCTGTTTTTT.

The V call is TRBV6-2 or TRBV6-3, the J call TRBJ2-2, with 8 bases lining up with TRBD1. In germline, CDR1 is MNHEY, CDR2 SVGEGT. The CDR3 has 17 amino acids. J gave up 3 bases and V 6 bases, and 12 bases lay outside the gene matches. The CDR3 loop reads CASRASPTGADTGELFF. For the CDR3, the DNA is TGTGCCAGCAGGGCGTCCCCGACAGGGGCAGACACCGGGGAGCTGTTTTTT.

The rearrangement links TRBV5-1 to TRBJ1-1; D is undetermined. This CDR3 comprises 15 residues. The germline V gene has CDR1 SGHRS and CDR2 YFSETQ. V lost 3 bases to trimming and J lost 2 bases, with 14 bases between them. The chain's CDR3 is CASSSRRVTNTEAFF. The CDR3, as DNA: TGCGCCAGCAGCTCCCGGAGAGTTACCAACACTGAAGCTTTCTTT.

This clonotype was detected many times. The J gene is TRBJ1-6, the V gene TRBV7-6, with TRBD1 identical over 7 bases. The CDR3 loop spans 15 amino acids. Looked up from germline, CDR1 is SGHVS and CDR2 is FNYEAQ. Losses at the gene ends were 8 bases for V and 7 bases for J; bases not matched to a gene: 11. The CDR3 DNA is TGTGCCAGCTCCCAAGGCCAGGGGGTCAATTCACCCCTCCACTTT. It codes for CASSQGQGVNSPLHF.

This chain uses TRBV24-1 with TRBJ2-1, with TRBD2 matching over 9 bases. Germline assignment: CDR1 KGHDR and CDR2 SFDVKD. CDR3 size: 16 residues. Unmatched junction bases numbered 4, after V lost 4 bases and J lost 1 base. CDR3 sequence (DNA): TGTGCCACCAGTGAATCTAGCGGGGAATCCTACAATGAGCAGTTCTTC. This translates into CATSESSGESYNEQFF.

This sequence joins TRBV2 and TRBJ2-3; D uncertain. Germline-derived CDR1 and CDR2 are SNHLY and FYNNEI. This CDR3 is built from 15 residues. Trimming removed 2 bases from V and 0 bases from J, with 9 bases in between. This chain's CDR3 is CASSEYGDSTDTQYF. DNA of the CDR3: TGTGCCAGCAGTGAATACGGAGATAGCACAGATACGCAGTATTTT.

V and J are TRBV9 and TRBJ1-5; D is undetermined. Germline V CDR1 and CDR2: SGDLS, YYNGEE. V lost 0 bases, J lost 8 bases, and 12 bases lay in between. The CDR3 is made up of 14 amino acids. The chain's CDR3 is CASSVEDYGEPQHF. DNA for the CDR3: TGTGCCAGCAGCGTAGAAGACTACGGGGAGCCCCAGCATTTT.

In its sample, this clonotype was seen many times. The CDR3: CASGPGDTQYF. The CDR3 nucleotides are TGTGCCAGCGGACCAGGGGATACGCAGTATTTT. The J gene is TRBJ2-3, the V gene TRBV10-3; D may be TRBD1 (5 bases). Trimming removed 10 bases at V and 6 bases at J, with 11 bases between. Germline V gene sequence: CDR1 ENHRY, CDR2 SYGVKD. The CDR3 consists of 11 residues.

The V call is TRBV13, the J call TRBJ1-2; TRBD1 might be the D (5 bases). The V end lost 5 bases, the J end lost 6 bases, and 13 bases lay between the germline ends. CDR3 length: 13 residues. Germline loops: CDR1 PRHDT, CDR2 FYEKMQ (reference sequence). This CDR3 reads CASSREGRDGYTF. CDR3 DNA: TGTGCCAGCAGCCGCGAGGGGCGCGATGGCTACACCTTC.

This clonotype turned up a few times. The genes are TRBV11-3 and TRBJ2-1; 7 nucleotides agree with TRBD2. Trimming at V came to 5 bases and at J to 8 bases, leaving 12 bases not matched to a gene. Germline V CDR1 and CDR2: SGHNT, YENEEA. This CDR3 has 15 amino acids. Written as DNA, the CDR3 is TGTGCCAGCAGCCCAAGGACTAGGATGATTGATGAGCAGTTCTTC. This sequence encodes CASSPRTRMIDEQFF.

The CDR3 sequence: CASSPSMVMAPYGYTF. The DNA of the CDR3 is TGTGCCAGCTCACCATCTATGGTGATGGCTCCCTATGGCTACACCTTC. V is TRBV18 and J is TRBJ1-2; D is unresolved. The CDR3 is 16 residues long. Germline values: CDR1 KGHSH, CDR2 LQKENI. V was cut by 2 bases and J by 4 bases, with 17 bases left in between.

This clonotype appeared a single time. J is TRBJ1-1 and V is TRBV6-5; 7 bases line up with TRBD1. The germline gives CDR1 MNHEY, CDR2 SVGAGI. The V and J ends lost 2 bases and 2 bases, in that order; junction bases with no gene match: 5. The CDR3 runs to 15 residues. CDR3 sequence reads: CASSYRGQLNTEAFF. DNA of the CDR3: TGTGCCAGCAGTTACAGGGGACAGCTTAACACTGAAGCTTTCTTT.

This clonotype was seen only a few times. CDR3 residues: CASSRTGESSYEQYF. The DNA for the CDR3 is TGTGCCAGCAGCCGGACAGGTGAAAGCTCCTACGAGCAGTACTTC. The chain links TRBV7-9 to TRBJ2-7; 7 bases map to TRBD1. Germline V CDR1 and CDR2: SEHNR, FQNEAQ (reference sequence). The V and J ends lost 5 bases and 0 bases, in that order; junction bases with no gene match: 7. The CDR3 is made up of 15 amino acids.

In its sample, this clonotype was seen many times. The chain recombines TRBV12-3 or TRBV12-4 with TRBJ1-2; D is unresolved. The length of the CDR3 is 13 residues. The V end was cut by 2 bases, the J end by 3 bases, with 7 bases between. The CDR3 DNA reads as TGTGCCAGCAGTTTAACTCTCCACTATGGCTACACCTTC. Protein sequence: CASSLTLHYGYTF.

This clonotype appeared a few times. The rearrangement links TRBV20-1 to TRBJ2-3, with D perhaps TRBD1 or TRBD2 (5 bases each). This CDR3 contains 17 residues. From germline, CDR1 is DFQATT and CDR2 SNEGSKA (reference sequence). The V end lost 0 bases, the J end lost 2 bases, and 18 bases lay between the germline ends. CDR3 in DNA: TGCAGTGCTAGAGATCGGGGTTGGGGGATCACCACAGATACGCAGTATTTT. The encoded protein is CSARDRGWGITTDTQYF.